This TCR beta chain was sequenced during a study of cytomegalovirus exposure and HLA in healthy donors. Whole-study context: The study placed about 81% of its 350 to 400 genotyped donors in the Caucasian-associated ancestry cluster. Overall study results and limits: By a later analysis, the bulk of CMV-associated TCR beta chains appeared HLA-restricted. Per a prior analysis, the majority of TCR beta V segments were productive roughly 87% or roughly 30% of the time. The study found most TCR sequences rare, yet found some public TCRs in many donors.

Both 60 Vbeta primers and 13 Jbeta primers went into the PCR. The method was immunoSEQ multiplex PCR; TCRdb's version includes in-frame clones alone and lacks a portion of them. This sample has some 88,000 clones, with more than 65% found just once. This clone was recorded a few times. Its target is not known. The sequencing input was PBMCs. This receptor was taken from a young woman in good health and CMV-seropositive.

The CDR3, as DNA: TGTGCCATCAGTGAAAACGGCGGGGGGAACACCGGGGAGCTGTTTTTT. Translating gives CAISENGGGNTGELFF. The V call is TRBV10-3, the J call TRBJ2-2, with 7 bases matching TRBD2. CDR3 size: 16 residues. After removal of 3 bases from V and 1 base from J, the junction contained 5 bases not matched to a gene. Germline CDR1 and CDR2: ENHRY and SYGVKD.